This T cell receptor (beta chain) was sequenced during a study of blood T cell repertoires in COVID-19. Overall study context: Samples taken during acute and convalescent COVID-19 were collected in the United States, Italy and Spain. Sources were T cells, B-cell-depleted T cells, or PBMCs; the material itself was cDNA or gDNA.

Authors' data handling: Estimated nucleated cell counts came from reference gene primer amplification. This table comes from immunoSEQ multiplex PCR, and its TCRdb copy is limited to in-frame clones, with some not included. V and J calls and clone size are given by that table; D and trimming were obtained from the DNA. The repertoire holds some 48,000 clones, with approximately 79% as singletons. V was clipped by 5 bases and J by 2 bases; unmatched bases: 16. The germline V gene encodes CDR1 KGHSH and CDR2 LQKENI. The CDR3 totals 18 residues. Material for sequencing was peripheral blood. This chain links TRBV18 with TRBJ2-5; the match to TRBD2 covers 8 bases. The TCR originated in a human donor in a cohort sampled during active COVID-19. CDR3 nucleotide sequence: TGTGCCAGCTCATCACAAAATCGACGAGCGGGGGTTCAAGAGACCCAGTACTTC. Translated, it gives CASSSQNRRAGVQETQYF.